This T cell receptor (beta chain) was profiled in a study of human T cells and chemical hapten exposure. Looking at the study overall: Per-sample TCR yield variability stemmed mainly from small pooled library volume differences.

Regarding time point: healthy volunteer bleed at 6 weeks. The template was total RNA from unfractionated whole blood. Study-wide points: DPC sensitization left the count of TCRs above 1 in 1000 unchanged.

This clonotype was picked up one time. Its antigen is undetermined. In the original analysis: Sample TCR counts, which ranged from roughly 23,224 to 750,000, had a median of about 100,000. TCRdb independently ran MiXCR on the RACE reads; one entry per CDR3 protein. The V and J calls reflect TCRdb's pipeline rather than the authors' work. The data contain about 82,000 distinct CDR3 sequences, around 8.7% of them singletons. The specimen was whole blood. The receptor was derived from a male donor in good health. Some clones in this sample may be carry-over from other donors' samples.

CDR3 nucleotide sequence: TGCGCCAGCAGCCAGGAACGTTCACCCCTCCACTTT. Translated, it gives CASSQERSPLHF. The rearrangement joins TRBV4-1 to TRBJ1-6; D call uncertain. Between the trimmed V and J ends, which lost 3 bases and 9 bases, there was a span of 6 bases. This CDR3 has 12 residues. Per the germline V gene, CDR1 is MGHRA and CDR2 is YSYEKL.